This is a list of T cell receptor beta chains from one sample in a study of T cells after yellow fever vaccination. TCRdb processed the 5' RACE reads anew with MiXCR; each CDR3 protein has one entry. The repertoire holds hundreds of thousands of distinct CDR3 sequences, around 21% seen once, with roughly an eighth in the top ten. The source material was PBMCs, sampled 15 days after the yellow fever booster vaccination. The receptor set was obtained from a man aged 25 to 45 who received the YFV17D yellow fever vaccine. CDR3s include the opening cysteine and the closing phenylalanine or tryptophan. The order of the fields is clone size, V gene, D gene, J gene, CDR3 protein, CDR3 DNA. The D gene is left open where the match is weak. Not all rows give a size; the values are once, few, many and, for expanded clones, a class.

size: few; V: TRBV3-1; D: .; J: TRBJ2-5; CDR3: CASSRLPETQYF; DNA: TGTGCCAGCAGCCGACTACCGGAGACCCAGTACTTC
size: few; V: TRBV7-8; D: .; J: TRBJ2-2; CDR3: CASSVLRNTGELFF; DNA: TGTGCCAGCAGCGTATTACGGAACACCGGGGAGCTGTTTTTT
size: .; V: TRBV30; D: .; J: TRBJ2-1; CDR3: CAWSGRRGQGFSYNEQFF; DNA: TGTGCCTGGAGCGGGCGGCGGGGCCAGGGTTTCTCCTACAATGAGCAGTTCTTC
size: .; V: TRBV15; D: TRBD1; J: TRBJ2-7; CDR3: CATSRDTGTGGRSYEQYF; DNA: TGTGCCACCAGCAGGGATACCGGGACAGGGGGCAGGTCCTACGAGCAGTACTTC
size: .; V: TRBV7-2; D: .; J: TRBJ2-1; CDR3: CGCGFSYNEQFF; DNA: TGTGGGTGCGGTTTCTCCTACAATGAGCAGTTCTTC
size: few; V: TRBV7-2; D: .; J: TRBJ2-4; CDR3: CASSLDGGLAKNIQYF; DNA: TGTGCCAGCAGCTTAGACGGGGGACTAGCCAAAAACATTCAGTACTTC
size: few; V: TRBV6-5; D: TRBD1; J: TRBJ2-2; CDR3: CASSYPRQGNTGELFF; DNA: TGTGCCAGCAGTTACCCCCGACAGGGGAACACCGGGGAGCTGTTTTTT
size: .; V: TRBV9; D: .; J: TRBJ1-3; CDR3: CASSVGGARGNTIYF; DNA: TGTGCCAGCAGCGTTGGGGGGGCGCGTGGAAACACCATATATTTT
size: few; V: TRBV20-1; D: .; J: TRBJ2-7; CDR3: CSATLGTQTPEQYF; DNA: TGCAGTGCTACCCTGGGAACTCAGACCCCCGAGCAGTACTTC
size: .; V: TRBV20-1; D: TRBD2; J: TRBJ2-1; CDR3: CCASVRTSGSYNEQFF; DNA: TGCTGTGCTAGCGTCCGGACTAGCGGCTCCTACAATGAGCAGTTCTTC
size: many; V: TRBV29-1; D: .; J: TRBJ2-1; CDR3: CSVEGLHYNEQFF; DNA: TGCAGCGTTGAAGGGCTCCATTACAATGAGCAGTTCTTC
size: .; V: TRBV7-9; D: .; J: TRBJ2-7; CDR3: CASSLDAVWREQYF; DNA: TGTGCCAGCAGCTTAGATGCAGTTTGGCGCGAGCAGTACTTC
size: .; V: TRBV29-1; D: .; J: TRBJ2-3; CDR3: CSVQGGYTDTQYF; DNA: TGCAGCGTTCAAGGCGGATACACAGATACGCAGTATTTT
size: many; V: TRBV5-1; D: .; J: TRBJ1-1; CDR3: CASSLELTARVGTEAFF; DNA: TGCGCCAGCAGCTTGGAATTGACCGCCAGAGTTGGTACTGAAGCTTTCTTT
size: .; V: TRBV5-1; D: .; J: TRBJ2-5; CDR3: CASSNRREETQYF; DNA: TGCGCCAGCAGTAACAGGAGAGAAGAGACCCAGTACTTC
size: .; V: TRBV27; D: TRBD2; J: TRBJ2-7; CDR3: CASSLASGGSSYEQYF; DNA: TGTGCCAGCAGTTTGGCTAGCGGGGGAAGCTCCTACGAGCAGTACTTC
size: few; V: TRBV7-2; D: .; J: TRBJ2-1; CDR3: CASSLEAQGWTEQFF; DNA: TGTGCCAGCAGCTTAGAGGCTCAGGGGTGGACTGAGCAGTTCTTC
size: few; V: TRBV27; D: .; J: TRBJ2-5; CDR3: CASSLRGAYQETQYF; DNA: TGTGCCAGCAGTTTAAGGGGGGCGTACCAAGAGACCCAGTACTTC
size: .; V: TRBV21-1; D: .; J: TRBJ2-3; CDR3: CASSEKNRTGRKTDTQYF; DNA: TGTGCCAGCAGCGAGAAGAACAGGACCGGCAGAAAGACAGATACGCAGTATTTT
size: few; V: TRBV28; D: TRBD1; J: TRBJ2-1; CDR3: CASSAGGKINEQFF; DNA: TGTGCCAGCAGTGCAGGGGGCAAGATCAATGAGCAGTTCTTC
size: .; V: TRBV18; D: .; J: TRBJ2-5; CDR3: CASSPFTSGVETQYF; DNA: TGTGCCAGCTCACCATTTACGTCTGGTGTGGAGACCCAGTACTTC
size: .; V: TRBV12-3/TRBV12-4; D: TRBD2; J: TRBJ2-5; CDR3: CASRGASGNGEETQYF; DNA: TGTGCCAGCCGTGGCGCTAGCGGGAACGGCGAAGAGACCCAGTACTTC
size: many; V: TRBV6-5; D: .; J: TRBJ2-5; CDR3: CASRERETQYF; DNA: TGTGCCAGCCGGGAGAGAGAGACCCAGTACTTC
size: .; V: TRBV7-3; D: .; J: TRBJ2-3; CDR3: CASSVQGGGNADTQYF; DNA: TGTGCCAGCAGTGTACAAGGGGGCGGGAACGCAGATACGCAGTATTTT
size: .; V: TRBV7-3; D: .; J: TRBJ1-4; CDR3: CASSAGSGEKLFF; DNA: TGTGCCAGCAGTGCAGGAAGTGGGGAAAAACTGTTTTTT
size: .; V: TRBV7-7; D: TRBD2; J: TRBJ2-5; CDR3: CASALSSGRVETQYF; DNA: TGTGCCAGCGCTCTGAGTAGCGGGAGGGTAGAGACCCAGTACTTC
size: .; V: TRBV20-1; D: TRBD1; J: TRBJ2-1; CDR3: CSAGRDRPNEQFF; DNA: TGCAGTGCTGGCAGGGACAGGCCCAATGAGCAGTTCTTC
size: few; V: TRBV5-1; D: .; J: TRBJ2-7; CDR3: CASSLEGWGGDYEQYF; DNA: TGCGCCAGCAGCTTGGAGGGCTGGGGCGGAGACTACGAGCAGTACTTC
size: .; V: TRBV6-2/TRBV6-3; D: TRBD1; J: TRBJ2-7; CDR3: CASQNPFRQGYEQYF; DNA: TGTGCCAGCCAAAACCCTTTTCGACAGGGCTACGAGCAGTACTTC
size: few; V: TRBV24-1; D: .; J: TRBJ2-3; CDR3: CATSDLLRSKAQYF; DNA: TGTGCCACCAGTGACCTTCTCCGGTCGAAGGCGCAGTATTTT
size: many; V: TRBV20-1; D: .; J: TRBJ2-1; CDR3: CSARDARRQGQFF; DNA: TGCAGTGCTAGAGATGCTAGACGGCAGGGACAGTTCTTC
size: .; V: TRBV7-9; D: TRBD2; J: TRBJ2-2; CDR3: CASSLLAGVTGELFF; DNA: TGTGCCAGCAGCTTACTAGCGGGAGTCACCGGGGAGCTGTTTTTT
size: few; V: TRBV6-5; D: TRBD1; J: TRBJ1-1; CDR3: CASSYPGQGAEAFF; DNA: TGTGCCAGCAGTTACCCGGGACAGGGTGCTGAAGCTTTCTTT
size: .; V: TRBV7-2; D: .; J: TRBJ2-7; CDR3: CASSERTLSPYEQYF; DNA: TGTGCCAGCAGCGAAAGGACCCTAAGCCCCTACGAGCAGTACTTC
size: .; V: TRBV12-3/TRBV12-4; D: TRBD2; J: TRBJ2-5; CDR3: CASSFWLKREISETQYF; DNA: TGTGCCAGCAGTTTTTGGTTGAAGCGGGAGATTTCAGAGACCCAGTACTTC
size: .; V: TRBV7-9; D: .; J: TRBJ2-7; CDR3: CASSSDRRTDEQYF; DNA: TGTGCCAGCAGCTCTGACAGACGGACGGACGAGCAGTACTTC
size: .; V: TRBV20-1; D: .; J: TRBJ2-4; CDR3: CSARSRGDHRTQALGEYIQYF; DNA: TGCAGTGCTAGGTCCAGGGGGGACCACCGAACCCAAGCCTTAGGGGAGTACATTCAGTACTTC
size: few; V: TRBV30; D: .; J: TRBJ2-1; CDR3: CALQGDYNEQFF; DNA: TGTGCCTTACAAGGGGATTACAATGAGCAGTTCTTC
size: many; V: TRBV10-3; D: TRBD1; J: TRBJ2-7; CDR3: CAITPDRDLHEQYF; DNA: TGTGCCATCACCCCCGACAGGGATCTCCACGAGCAGTACTTC
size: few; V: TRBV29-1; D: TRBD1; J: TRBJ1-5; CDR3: CSAEAGDRVQPQHF; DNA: TGCAGCGCCGAGGCGGGGGACAGGGTACAGCCCCAGCATTTT
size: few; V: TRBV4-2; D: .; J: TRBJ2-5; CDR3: CASVGVGTKTQYF; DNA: TGTGCCAGCGTGGGGGTAGGGACGAAGACCCAGTACTTC
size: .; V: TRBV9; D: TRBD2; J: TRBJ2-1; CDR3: CASSVSGGTYNEQFF; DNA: TGTGCCAGCAGCGTATCGGGGGGGACCTACAATGAGCAGTTCTTC
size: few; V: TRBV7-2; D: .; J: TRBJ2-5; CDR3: CASNYGELRETQYF; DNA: TGTGCCAGCAACTATGGGGAGCTGAGAGAGACCCAGTACTTC
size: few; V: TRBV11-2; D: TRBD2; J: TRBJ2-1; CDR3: CASRPTTSGDNEQFF; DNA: TGTGCCAGCAGACCTACGACTAGCGGTGACAATGAGCAGTTCTTC
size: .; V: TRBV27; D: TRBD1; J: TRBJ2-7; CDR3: CASSWADRAYEQYF; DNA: TGTGCCAGCAGTTGGGCGGACAGGGCCTACGAGCAGTACTTC
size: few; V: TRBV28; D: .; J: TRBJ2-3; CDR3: CASSLSKSTDTQYF; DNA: TGTGCCAGCAGTTTGTCAAAGAGCACAGATACGCAGTATTTT
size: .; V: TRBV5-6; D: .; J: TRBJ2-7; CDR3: CASSRVAGARFYEQYF; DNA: TGTGCCAGCAGCCGAGTTGCGGGGGCCCGGTTCTACGAGCAGTACTTC
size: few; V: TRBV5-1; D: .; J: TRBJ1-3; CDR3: CASTDETGNTIYF; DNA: TGCGCCAGCACTGACGAGACTGGAAACACCATATATTTT
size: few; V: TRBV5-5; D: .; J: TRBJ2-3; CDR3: CASSLDPTTDTQYF; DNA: TGTGCCAGCAGCTTGGACCCGACCACAGATACGCAGTATTTT
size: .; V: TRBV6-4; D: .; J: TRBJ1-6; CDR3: CASSEVAGVNSPLHF; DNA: TGTGCCAGCAGTGAGGTGGCAGGGGTTAATTCACCCCTCCACTTT
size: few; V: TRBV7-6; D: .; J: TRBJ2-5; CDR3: CASSATRKETQYF; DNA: TGTGCCAGCAGCGCGACTAGAAAAGAGACCCAGTACTTC
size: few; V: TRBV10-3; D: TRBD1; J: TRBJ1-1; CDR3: CAISGNPGTGLGAFF; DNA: TGTGCCATCAGTGGAAACCCCGGGACAGGGTTGGGGGCTTTCTTT